The 24 T cell receptor beta chains given below trace back to one sample, sequenced in a study of neurological immune-mediated disorders. Using its own MiXCR run on the 5' RACE reads, TCRdb lists one record per CDR3 protein. The table shows 20,000 or so distinct CDR3 sequences, with roughly 2.6% occurring only once. The specimen sequenced was PBMCs. Receptor source: a woman aged 18-29 years with multiple sclerosis.

This clonotype was counted ten times or more. The rearrangement links TRBV20-1 to TRBJ2-5; weak D call: TRBD1 (5 bases). CDR1 DFQATT and CDR2 SNEGSKA come from the germline V gene (reference sequence). The CDR3 has 12 amino acids. V was pared by 5 bases and J by 7 bases, with 14 bases between. CDR3 protein: CSAQGWPGTQYF. The CDR3 nucleotides read TGCAGTGCTCAGGGATGGCCGGGGACCCAGTACTTC.

This clonotype was seen a handful of times. This CDR3 is CASSGGSYEQYF. DNA for the CDR3: TGTGCCAGCAGTGGTGGTTCCTACGAGCAGTACTTC. V gene TRBV2 combines with J gene TRBJ2-7; D call uncertain. This CDR3 has 12 amino acids. Trimming left V 4 bases short and J 1 base short, with 5 bases between. Germline V gene lookup returns CDR1 SNHLY and CDR2 FYNNEI.

This clonotype was observed at least ten times. This chain connects TRBV12-3 or TRBV12-4 to TRBJ1-2, with D maybe TRBD1 (5 bases). V was pared by 6 bases and J by 4 bases, with 12 bases between. The CDR3 totals 13 residues. CDR3 in amino acids: CASSPPGGYGYTF. The CDR3 nucleotides are TGTGCCAGCAGCCCCCCCGGGGGCTATGGCTACACCTTC.

This clonotype has more than one count but fewer than ten. The V gene is TRBV5-1, the J gene TRBJ2-5; TRBD1 aligns across 7 bases. The CDR3 loop spans 16 amino acids. V trimming: 3 bases; J trimming: 2 bases; junction bases outside the gene matches: 10. Per germline, CDR1 SGHRS and CDR2 YFSETQ. CDR3: CASSSWDSSIQETQYF. CDR3 in DNA: TGCGCCAGCAGCTCCTGGGACAGCTCAATACAAGAGACCCAGTACTTC. Combining the CDR3 with reference TRBV5-1 and TRBJ2-5 gives the whole variable domain KAGVTQTPRYLIKTRGQQVTLSCSPISGHRSVSWYQQTPGQGLQFLFEYFSETQRNKGNFPGRFSGRQFSNSRSEMNVSTLELGDSALYLCASSSWDSSIQETQYFGPGTRLLVL.

This clonotype was observed at least ten times. This chain connects TRBV5-1 to TRBJ2-1; D might be TRBD2 (6 bases). This CDR3 comprises 15 residues. Deletions cut 4 bases from V and 4 bases from J, with 15 bases between. Germline CDR1 reads SGHRS; CDR2 reads YFSETQ. The CDR3 coding sequence is TGCGCCAGCAGCAACACGGGAGCCGCGTACAATGAGCAGTTCTTC. Residues: CASSNTGAAYNEQFF. Together with reference TRBV5-1 and TRBJ2-1, the CDR3 gives the full variable domain: KAGVTQTPRYLIKTRGQQVTLSCSPISGHRSVSWYQQTPGQGLQFLFEYFSETQRNKGNFPGRFSGRQFSNSRSEMNVSTLELGDSALYLCASSNTGAAYNEQFFGPGTRLTVL.

This clonotype was recorded at least ten times. The gene calls are TRBV27 and TRBJ1-5, with a weak D call TRBD1 (5 bases). The ends were cut back, 3 bases at V and 7 bases at J, with 13 bases in the middle. The V gene's germline CDR1 is MNHEY and CDR2 SMNVEV (reference sequence). This CDR3 comprises 14 residues. This CDR3 is CASSFIGGEQPQHF. The CDR3 nucleotides are TGTGCCAGCAGTTTTATCGGGGGTGAACAGCCCCAGCATTTT.

By proportion, this clonotype is medium-sized. The gene calls are TRBV20-1 and TRBJ2-2, with D possibly TRBD1 on 7 matching bases. Germline-derived CDR1 and CDR2 are DFQATT and SNEGSKA (reference sequence). V lost 5 bases, J lost 7 bases, and 17 bases lay in between. The CDR3 is 14 amino acids. CDR3 bases: TGCAGTGCTCCGACAGGGATAGCGGACGGGGAGCTGTTTTTT. Translating it yields CSAPTGIADGELFF.

This chain uses TRBV7-2 with TRBJ2-5; no firm D call. Germline CDR1 reads SGHTA; CDR2 reads FQGNSA. The CDR3 spans 13 residues. V dropped 2 bases and J dropped 0 bases, with 4 bases sitting between them. The CDR3 protein is CASSLQYQETQYF. In DNA form, the CDR3 reads TGTGCCAGCAGCTTACAGTACCAAGAGACCCAGTACTTC.

This clonotype was observed at least ten times. V usage is TRBV24-1 and J usage is TRBJ2-2, with D perhaps matching TRBD1 or TRBD2 (5 bases each). The V gene lost 9 bases and the J gene lost 6 bases, with 16 bases spanning the gap. The CDR3 sequence is 14 residues long. Germline CDR1 is KGHDR and CDR2 is SFDVKD. The chain's CDR3 is CATSSPGSAGELFF. For the CDR3, the DNA is TGTGCCACCTCGTCCCCAGGGAGCGCCGGGGAGCTGTTTTTT.

This clonotype has a count of ten or more. The rearrangement uses TRBV9 and TRBJ2-2; possible D gene TRBD2, 6 bases. Germline CDR1 reads SGDLS; CDR2 reads YYNGEE. Trimming stripped 1 base from V and 5 bases from J, with 12 bases between. CDR3 length: 15 amino acids. CDR3 residues: CASSVYGGGTGELFF. CDR3 coding DNA: TGTGCCAGCAGCGTATACGGGGGAGGTACCGGGGAGCTGTTTTTT.

This clonotype was found many times. J is TRBJ1-5 and V is TRBV20-1; 7 nucleotides agree with TRBD1. Trimming removed 1 base from V and 6 bases from J; junction bases left unmatched: 9. Per germline, CDR1 DFQATT and CDR2 SNEGSKA (reference sequence). CDR3 size: 15 residues. The CDR3: CSARAIDRERQPQHF. In DNA, the CDR3 is TGCAGTGCTAGAGCCATCGACAGGGAACGTCAGCCCCAGCATTTT.

In this sample, this clonotype turned up many times. The chain links TRBV2 to TRBJ2-7, with 7 bases aligning to TRBD1. With 10 bases clipped from V and 6 bases from J, the junction kept 9 bases outside the gene matches. The germline CDR1 and CDR2 sequences are SNHLY and FYNNEI. This CDR3 comprises 12 residues. CDR3 protein: CATGNNRGEQYF. Written as DNA, the CDR3 is TGTGCCACCGGGAATAACAGGGGCGAGCAGTACTTC. The full variable domain, in which reference TRBV2 and TRBJ2-7 provide the parts outside the CDR3, is EPEVTQTPSHQVTQMGQEVILRCVPISNHLYFYWYRQILGQKVEFLVSFYNNEISEKSEIFDDQFSVERPDGSNFTLKIRSTKLEDSAMYFCATGNNRGEQYFGPGTRLTVT.

This clonotype was recorded many times. This chain joins TRBV29-1 and TRBJ2-2; tentatively, D is TRBD1 (6 bases). Germline-derived CDR1 and CDR2 are SQVTM and ANQGSEA. This CDR3 spans 13 amino acids. Trimming left V 4 bases short and J 3 bases short, with 9 bases between. The CDR3 region has the DNA TGCAGCGTTGGGCACAGGGACACCGGGGAGCTGTTTTTT. Its translation is CSVGHRDTGELFF.

This clonotype was seen repeatedly, ten times or more. This chain links TRBV10-3 with TRBJ2-3, with TRBD2 matching over 7 bases. Germline CDR1 ENHRY, CDR2 SYGVKD. Unmatched junction bases numbered 11, after V lost 6 bases and J lost 5 bases. The CDR3 is 15 amino acids. The CDR3 loop reads CAIRVLREMEDTQYF. For the CDR3, the DNA is TGTGCCATCAGAGTCCTGCGGGAGATGGAAGATACGCAGTATTTT.

At least ten counts were recorded for this clonotype. The CDR3 DNA reads as TGCAGTGCTAGAGATTGGGCCCCGGGGCCCTCCCGGGTACAAGAGACCCAGTACTTC. It specifies CSARDWAPGPSRVQETQYF. This chain links TRBV20-1 with TRBJ2-5; perhaps D is TRBD1 or TRBD2 (5 bases each). The length of the CDR3 is 19 residues. The ends were cut back, 0 bases at V and 2 bases at J, with 25 bases in the middle. Germline V gene lookup returns CDR1 DFQATT and CDR2 SNEGSKA (reference sequence).

This clonotype has at least ten counts. The genes are TRBV20-1 and TRBJ2-5, with D unresolved. CDR3 size: 14 residues. V lost 6 bases and J lost 0, with 14 bases in between. Germline loops: CDR1 DFQATT, CDR2 SNEGSKA (reference sequence). CDR3 region: CSADRRRDQETQYF. As DNA, the CDR3 is TGCAGTGCCGATAGAAGACGGGACCAAGAGACCCAGTACTTC.

The rearrangement uses TRBV29-1 and TRBJ1-3; 7 positions agree with TRBD1. The length of the CDR3 is 14 residues. CDR1 is SQVTM, CDR2 ANQGSEA, per germline. Trimming took 7 bases from V and 0 from J; bases not matched to a gene: 6. CDR3 residues: CSAGQAASGNTIYF. The DNA for the CDR3 is TGCAGCGCCGGACAGGCGGCCTCTGGAAACACCATATATTTT. The full variable domain, with the rest looked up from reference TRBV29-1 and TRBJ1-3, is SAVISQKPSRDICQRGTSLTIQCQVDSQVTMMFWYRQQPGQSLTLIATANQGSEATYESGFVIDKFPISRPNLTFSTLTVSNMSPEDSSIYLCSAGQAASGNTIYFGEGSWLTVV.

This clonotype was observed at least ten times. The V call is TRBV6-1, the J call TRBJ1-2; D gene unclear. Germline V lookup: CDR1 MNHNS, CDR2 SASEGT. Trimming removed 6 bases from V and 0 bases from J, with 11 bases in between. CDR3 length: 14 residues. The CDR3 DNA reads TGTGCCAGCAGGATTGACGGTTCTAACTATGGCTACACCTTC. Its protein product is CASRIDGSNYGYTF.

This clonotype rates as medium-sized. The rearrangement joins TRBV10-3 to TRBJ2-7; possibly TRBD1 for D (6 bases). Germline assignment: CDR1 ENHRY and CDR2 SYGVKD. The CDR3 has 15 amino acids. V was cut by 3 bases and J by 1 base, with 13 bases left in between. CDR3 loop: CAISDKGVGSYEQYF. In DNA, the CDR3 is TGTGCCATCAGTGACAAGGGGGTAGGGTCCTACGAGCAGTACTTC.

This clonotype has a count of ten or more. V gene TRBV27 combines with J gene TRBJ2-1; maybe TRBD2 (5 bases). Trimming removed 8 bases at V and 4 bases at J, with 12 bases between. Germline CDR1 and CDR2: MNHEY and SMNVEV (reference sequence). The CDR3 totals 13 residues. The CDR3 loop reads CASALSGYNEQFF. The CDR3 DNA follows: TGTGCCAGCGCCTTGAGCGGTTACAATGAGCAGTTCTTC.

This clonotype was seen a few times. The rearrangement joins TRBV6-5 to TRBJ2-5; 8 bases align to TRBD2. Germline CDR1 and CDR2: MNHEY and SVGAGI. J gave up 2 bases and V 0 bases, and 5 bases lay outside the gene matches. The CDR3 extends over 16 amino acids. This CDR3 reads CASSYSSGGAQETQYF. CDR3 bases: TGTGCCAGCAGTTACTCATCGGGAGGGGCACAAGAGACCCAGTACTTC.

This clonotype was found many times. The chain has TRBV5-1 and TRBJ2-3, with D maybe TRBD2 (5 bases). V gave up 4 bases and J gave up 2 bases, with 11 bases separating them. The germline CDR1 and CDR2 sequences are SGHRS and YFSETQ. The CDR3 length is 14 residues. The CDR3 sequence: CASSPTRTTDTQYF. CDR3 bases: TGCGCCAGCAGCCCTACTAGGACCACAGATACGCAGTATTTT.

This clonotype was detected only a few times. The conserved final phenylalanine or tryptophan is absent from the CDR3, which likely points to a read error. The chain couples TRBV25-1 to TRBJ2-1; no definite D call. V was clipped by 8 bases and J by 6 bases, with 8 bases between them. This CDR3 contains 11 residues. Germline CDR1 and CDR2: MGHDK and SYGVNS. The DNA of the CDR3 is TGTGCCAGCTCCTACGGCAATGAGCAGTTCTGC. Encoded protein: CASSYGNEQFC.

There are many counts of this clonotype. V and J are TRBV20-1 and TRBJ2-5; TRBD2 aligns across 9 bases. The CDR3 has 15 amino acids. The V and J ends lost 6 bases and 5 bases, in that order; junction bases with no gene match: 13. CDR1 is DFQATT and CDR2 is SNEGSKA in the germline V gene (reference sequence). The CDR3 DNA reads TGCAGTGCCAATAGCGGGAGTTGGGGCAGGGAGACCCAGTACTTC. Its translation is CSANSGSWGRETQYF.